This entry describes one TCR beta chain. These data come from a study of blood T cell repertoires in COVID-19. Authors' processing steps: The authors estimated nucleated cell counts from reference gene primer amplification. The repertoire was sequenced with immunoSEQ multiplex PCR; TCRdb's copy has only in-frame clones and lacks some. The V and J calls and clone size were taken over from that table, and D and trimming were inferred from the DNA. The data contain about 400,000 clones, 70% to 90% of them singletons. Unmatched junction bases numbered 8, after V lost 5 bases and J lost 2 bases. This CDR3 has 16 residues. Germline V gene data show CDR1 as SGHVS and CDR2 as FQNEAQ.

The chain is built from TRBV7-8 and TRBJ2-1; 8 nucleotides match TRBD1. The source material was peripheral blood. This TCR was recovered from a woman under 40 with active or convalescent COVID-19. The CDR3 sequence: CASSPLTGETYNEQFF. Written as DNA, the CDR3 is TGTGCCAGCAGCCCTCTGACAGGGGAAACCTACAATGAGCAGTTCTTC. Supplemented by reference TRBV7-8 and TRBJ2-1, the full variable domain reads GAGVSQSPRYKVAKRGQDVALRCDPISGHVSLFWYQQALGQGPEFLTYFQNEAQLDKSGLPSDRFFAERPEGSVSTLKIQRTQQEDSAVYLCASSPLTGETYNEQFFGPGTRLTVL.